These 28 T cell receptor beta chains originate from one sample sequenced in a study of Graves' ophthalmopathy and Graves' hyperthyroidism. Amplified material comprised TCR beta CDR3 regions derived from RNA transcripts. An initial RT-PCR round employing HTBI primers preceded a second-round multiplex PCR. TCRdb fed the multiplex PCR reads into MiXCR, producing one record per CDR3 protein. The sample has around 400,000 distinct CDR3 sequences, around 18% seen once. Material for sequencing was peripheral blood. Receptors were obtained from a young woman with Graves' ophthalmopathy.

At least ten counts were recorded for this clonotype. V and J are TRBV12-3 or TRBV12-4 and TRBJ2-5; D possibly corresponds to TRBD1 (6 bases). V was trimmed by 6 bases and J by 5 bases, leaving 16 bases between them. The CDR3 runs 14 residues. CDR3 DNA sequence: TGTGCCAGCAGGCCTCAGGGGCCGGGGGAGACCCAGTACTTC. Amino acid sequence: CASRPQGPGETQYF.

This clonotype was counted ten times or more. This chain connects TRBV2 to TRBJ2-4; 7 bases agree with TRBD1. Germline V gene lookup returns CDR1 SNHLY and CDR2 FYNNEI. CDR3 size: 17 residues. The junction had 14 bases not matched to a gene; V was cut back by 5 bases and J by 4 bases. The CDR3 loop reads CASSYFGQDRSKNIQYF. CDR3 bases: TGTGCCAGCAGTTATTTTGGACAGGATCGTTCTAAAAACATTCAGTACTTC. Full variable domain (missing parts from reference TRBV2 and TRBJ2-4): EPEVTQTPSHQVTQMGQEVILRCVPISNHLYFYWYRQILGQKVEFLVSFYNNEISEKSEIFDDQFSVERPDGSNFTLKIRSTKLEDSAMYFCASSYFGQDRSKNIQYFGAGTRLSVL.

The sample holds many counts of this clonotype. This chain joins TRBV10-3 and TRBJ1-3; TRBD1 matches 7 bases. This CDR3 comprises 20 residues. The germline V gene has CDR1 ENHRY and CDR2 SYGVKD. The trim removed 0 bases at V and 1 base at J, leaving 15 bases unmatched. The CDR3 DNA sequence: TGTGCCATCAGTGAGTCAAGTCCCGGGACAGTATCATTTTCTGGAAACACCATATATTTT. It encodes CAISESSPGTVSFSGNTIYF.

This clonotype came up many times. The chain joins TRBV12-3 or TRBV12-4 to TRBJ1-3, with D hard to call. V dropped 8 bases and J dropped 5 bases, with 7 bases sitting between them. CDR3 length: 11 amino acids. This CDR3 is CASYWRNTIYF. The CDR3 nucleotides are TGTGCCAGCTATTGGCGAAACACCATATATTTT.

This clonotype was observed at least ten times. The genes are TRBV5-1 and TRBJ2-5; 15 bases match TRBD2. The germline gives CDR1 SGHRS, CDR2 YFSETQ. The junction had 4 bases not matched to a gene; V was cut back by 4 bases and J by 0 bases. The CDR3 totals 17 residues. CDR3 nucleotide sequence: TGCGCCAGCAGCGGTGGACTAGCGGGGGGGTACCAAGAGACCCAGTACTTC. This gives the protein CASSGGLAGGYQETQYF.

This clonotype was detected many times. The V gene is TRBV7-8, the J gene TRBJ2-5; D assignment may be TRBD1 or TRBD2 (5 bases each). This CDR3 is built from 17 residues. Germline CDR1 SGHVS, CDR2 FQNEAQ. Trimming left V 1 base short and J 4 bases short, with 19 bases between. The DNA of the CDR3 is TGTGCCAGCAGCTTAGTCCCGAGGGGCAGCTCGGGAGAGACCCAGTACTTC. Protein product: CASSLVPRGSSGETQYF.

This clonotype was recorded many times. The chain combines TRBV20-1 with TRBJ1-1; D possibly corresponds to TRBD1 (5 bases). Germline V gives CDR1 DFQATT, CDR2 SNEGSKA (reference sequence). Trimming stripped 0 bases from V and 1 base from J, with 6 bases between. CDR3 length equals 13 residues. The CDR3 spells CSAREGQNTEAFF. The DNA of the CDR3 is TGCAGTGCTAGAGAGGGGCAGAACACTGAAGCTTTCTTT.

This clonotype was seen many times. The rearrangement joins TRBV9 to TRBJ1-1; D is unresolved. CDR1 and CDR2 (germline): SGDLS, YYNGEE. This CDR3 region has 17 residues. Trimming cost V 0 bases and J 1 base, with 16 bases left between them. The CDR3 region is CASSVEQFIRSNTEAFF. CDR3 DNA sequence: TGTGCCAGCAGCGTAGAGCAGTTTATTAGATCGAACACTGAAGCTTTCTTT.

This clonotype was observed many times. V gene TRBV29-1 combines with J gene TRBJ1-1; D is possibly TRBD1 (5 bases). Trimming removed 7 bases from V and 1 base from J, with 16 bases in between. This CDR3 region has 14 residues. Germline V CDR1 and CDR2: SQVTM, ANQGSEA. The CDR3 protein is CSDLSGDRNTEAFF. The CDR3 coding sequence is TGCAGCGACCTGTCGGGGGACCGGAACACTGAAGCTTTCTTT.

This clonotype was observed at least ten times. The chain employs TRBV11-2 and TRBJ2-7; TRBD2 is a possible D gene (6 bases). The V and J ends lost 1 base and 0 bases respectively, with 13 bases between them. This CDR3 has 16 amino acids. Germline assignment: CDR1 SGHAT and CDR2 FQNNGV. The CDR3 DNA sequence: TGTGCCAGCAGCTTAGTGGGGGGACCGAGCTCCTACGAGCAGTACTTC. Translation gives CASSLVGGPSSYEQYF.

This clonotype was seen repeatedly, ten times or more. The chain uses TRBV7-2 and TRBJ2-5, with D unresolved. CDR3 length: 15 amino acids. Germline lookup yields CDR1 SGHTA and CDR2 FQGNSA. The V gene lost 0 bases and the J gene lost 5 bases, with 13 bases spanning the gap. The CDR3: CASSLAPHTAETQYF. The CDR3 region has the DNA TGTGCCAGCAGCTTAGCCCCTCATACAGCGGAGACCCAGTACTTC.

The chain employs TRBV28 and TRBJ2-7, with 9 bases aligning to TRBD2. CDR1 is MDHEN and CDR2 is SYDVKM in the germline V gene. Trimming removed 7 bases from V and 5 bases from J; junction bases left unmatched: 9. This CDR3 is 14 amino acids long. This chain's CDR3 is CASTLGSGSHEQYF. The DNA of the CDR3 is TGTGCCAGCACCCTGGGTAGCGGGAGTCACGAGCAGTACTTC.

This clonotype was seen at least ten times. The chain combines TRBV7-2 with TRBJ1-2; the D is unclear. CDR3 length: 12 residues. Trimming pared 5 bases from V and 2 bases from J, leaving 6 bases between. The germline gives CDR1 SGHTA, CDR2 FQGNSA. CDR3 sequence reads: CASSHRNYGYTF. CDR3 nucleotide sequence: TGTGCCAGCAGCCACAGAAACTATGGCTACACCTTC. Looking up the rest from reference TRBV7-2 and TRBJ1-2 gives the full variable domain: GAGVSQSPSNKVTEKGKDVELRCDPISGHTALYWYRQSLGQGLEFLIYFQGNSAPDKSGLPSDRFSAERTGGSVSTLTIQRTQQEDSAVYLCASSHRNYGYTFGSGTRLTVV.

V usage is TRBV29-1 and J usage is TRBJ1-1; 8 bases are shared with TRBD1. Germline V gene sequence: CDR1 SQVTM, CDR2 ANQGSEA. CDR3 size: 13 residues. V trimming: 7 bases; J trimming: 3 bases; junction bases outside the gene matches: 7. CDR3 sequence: CSANRQGYTEAFF. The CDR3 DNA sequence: TGCAGCGCTAACCGACAGGGGTACACTGAAGCTTTCTTT.

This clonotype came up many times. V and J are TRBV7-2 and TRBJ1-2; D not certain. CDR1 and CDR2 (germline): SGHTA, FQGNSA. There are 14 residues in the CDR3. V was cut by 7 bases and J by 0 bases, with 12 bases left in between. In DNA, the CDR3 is TGTGCCAGCAAAAGCAGGAACCCTAACTATGGCTACACCTTC. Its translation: CASKSRNPNYGYTF.

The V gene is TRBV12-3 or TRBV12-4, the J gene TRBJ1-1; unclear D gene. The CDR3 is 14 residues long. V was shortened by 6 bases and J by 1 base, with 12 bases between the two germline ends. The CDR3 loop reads CASSLWGGNTEAFF. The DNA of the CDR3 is TGTGCCAGCAGCCTTTGGGGTGGGAACACTGAAGCTTTCTTT.

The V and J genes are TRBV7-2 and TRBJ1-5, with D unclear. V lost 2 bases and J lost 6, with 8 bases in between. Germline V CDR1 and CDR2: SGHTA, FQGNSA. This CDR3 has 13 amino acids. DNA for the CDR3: TGTGCCAGCAGCTTAACCAACAGTCAGCCCCAGCATTTT. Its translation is CASSLTNSQPQHF.

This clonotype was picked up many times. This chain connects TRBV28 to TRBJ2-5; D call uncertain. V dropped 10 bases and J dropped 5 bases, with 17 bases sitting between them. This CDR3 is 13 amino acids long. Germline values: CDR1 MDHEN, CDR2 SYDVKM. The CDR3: CATEFSGRETQYF. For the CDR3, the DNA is TGTGCCACCGAATTTTCAGGACGGGAGACCCAGTACTTC.

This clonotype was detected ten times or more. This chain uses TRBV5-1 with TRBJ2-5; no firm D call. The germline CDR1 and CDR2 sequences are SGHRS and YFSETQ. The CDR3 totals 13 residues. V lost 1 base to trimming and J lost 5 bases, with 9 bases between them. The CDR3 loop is CASSLTHAETQYF. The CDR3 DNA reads TGCGCCAGCAGCTTGACACACGCGGAGACCCAGTACTTC.

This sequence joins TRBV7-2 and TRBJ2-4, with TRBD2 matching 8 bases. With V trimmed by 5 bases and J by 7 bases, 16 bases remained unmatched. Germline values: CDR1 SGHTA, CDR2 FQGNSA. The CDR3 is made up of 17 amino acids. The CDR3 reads CASSVSGSPSLGNIQYF. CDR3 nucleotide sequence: TGTGCCAGCAGCGTCAGCGGGAGTCCAAGCTTGGGGAACATTCAGTACTTC.

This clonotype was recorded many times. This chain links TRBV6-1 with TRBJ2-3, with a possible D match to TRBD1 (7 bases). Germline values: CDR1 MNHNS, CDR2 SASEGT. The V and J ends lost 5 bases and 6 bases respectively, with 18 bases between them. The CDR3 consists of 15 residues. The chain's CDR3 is CASSPQGGLLDTQYF. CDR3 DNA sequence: TGTGCCAGCAGTCCCCAGGGGGGCCTCCTGGATACGCAGTATTTT.

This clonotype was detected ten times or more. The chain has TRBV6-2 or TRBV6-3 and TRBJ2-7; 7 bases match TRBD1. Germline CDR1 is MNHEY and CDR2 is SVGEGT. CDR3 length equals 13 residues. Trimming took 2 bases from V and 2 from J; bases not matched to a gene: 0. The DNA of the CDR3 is TGTGCCAGCAGTTACACAGGGGCCTACGAGCAGTACTTC. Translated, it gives CASSYTGAYEQYF.

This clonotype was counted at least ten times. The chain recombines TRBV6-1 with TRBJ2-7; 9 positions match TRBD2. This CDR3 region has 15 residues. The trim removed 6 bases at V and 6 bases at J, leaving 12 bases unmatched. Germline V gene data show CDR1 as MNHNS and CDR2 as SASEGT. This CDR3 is CASRRTSATYCEQYF. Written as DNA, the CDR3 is TGTGCCAGCAGGAGGACTAGCGCAACGTACTGCGAGCAGTACTTC.

Here the CDR3 reads CASSESVRPYGYTF. As DNA, the CDR3 is TGTGCCAGCAGTGAATCAGTAAGACCGTATGGCTACACCTTC. The chain is built from TRBV25-1 and TRBJ1-2; no reliable D call. V lost 1 base, J lost 5 bases, and 11 bases lay in between. CDR1 is MGHDK, CDR2 SYGVNS, per germline. This CDR3 is built from 14 residues.

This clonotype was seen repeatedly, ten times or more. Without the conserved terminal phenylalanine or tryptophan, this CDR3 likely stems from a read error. The DNA of the CDR3 is TGTGCCAGCTTTTCAGGGGTCTACGAGCAGTACCTC. This encodes CASFSGVYEQYL. V gene TRBV6-2 or TRBV6-3 combines with J gene TRBJ2-7; maybe TRBD1 (6 bases). V was clipped by 8 bases and J by 3 bases, with 11 bases between them. Germline-derived CDR1 and CDR2 are MNHEY and SVGEGT. This CDR3 has 12 amino acids.

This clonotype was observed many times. In DNA form, the CDR3 reads TGTGCCAGCAGTCCAAGCGGGCCCAGCGGAGAGACCCAGTACTTC. Protein product: CASSPSGPSGETQYF. This chain uses TRBV28 with TRBJ2-5, with D tentatively TRBD2 (6 bases). This CDR3 spans 15 amino acids. In germline, CDR1 is MDHEN, CDR2 SYDVKM. Trimming took 5 bases from V and 4 from J, leaving 17 bases between them.

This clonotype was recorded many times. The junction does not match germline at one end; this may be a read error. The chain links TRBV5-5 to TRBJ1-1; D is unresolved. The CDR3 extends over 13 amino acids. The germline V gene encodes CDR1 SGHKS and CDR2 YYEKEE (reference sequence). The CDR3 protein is CASSLWVNTGAFF. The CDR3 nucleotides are TGTGCCAGCAGCTTGTGGGTGAACACTGGAGCTTTCTTT.

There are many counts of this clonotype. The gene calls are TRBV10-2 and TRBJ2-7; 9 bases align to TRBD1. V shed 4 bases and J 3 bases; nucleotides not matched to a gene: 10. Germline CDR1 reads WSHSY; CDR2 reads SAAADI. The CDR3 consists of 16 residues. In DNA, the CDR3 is TGCGCCAGCAGTGTCTATATAGGGGACAGGGACTACGAGCAGTACTTC. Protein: CASSVYIGDRDYEQYF.